The clone carrying this TCR beta chain has a count of ten or more. This specimen comes from a study of blood T cells in healthy people across ages. The CDR3 loop spans 11 amino acids. Germline CDR1 SQVTM, CDR2 ANQGSEA. A second PCR, run for roughly 7 to 11 cycles, used a sample-barcoded 5' primer plus a J-beta primer mix. A template-switch adaptor that had 12 random nucleotides put a tag on each cDNA molecule. One entry per CDR3 protein, called by TCRdb with MiXCR from the 5' RACE reads. The sample lists 700,000 or so distinct CDR3 sequences, about 24% occurring once. Researchers isolated at least 6.5 million PBMCs per sample.

The receptor was isolated from a man aged 65-85 years in good health. Sequencing was done on a sample of blood. The rearrangement links TRBV29-1 to TRBJ2-5; no definite D call. The J call may be wrong; the DNA end is better matched by TRBJ2-7. The CDR3 DNA is TGCAGCGTTGACATTAAATACGAGCAGTACTTC. Protein: CSVDIKYEQYF.